This T cell receptor beta chain came from a study of shared clonotypes between healthy human individuals. In the study overall: Plates per donor: three CD4 naive, three CD4 memory, two CD8 naive, one CD8 memory.

The naive CD8 population came from CD45RO-negative cells selected for CCR7, without terminally differentiated effector memory CD45RA+ cells. To note about this clone: Antigen: not known.

Investigators spread the genomic DNA of each subset evenly over several immunoSEQ plates. The protocol was immunoSEQ multiplex PCR, while the TCRdb copy is restricted to in-frame clones and leaves out a portion. The table lists about 2.2 million clones, 80% to 95% of them singletons. Regarding the study as a whole: With a handful of donors compared, around 5% of naive CD4 clonotypes were shared.

The receptor comes from a man in his late teens or twenties in good health. Some clones in this sample may be carry-over from other donors' samples. The sample taken for sequencing was naive CD8+ T cells from PBMCs.

This CDR3 reads CATSSKTISYEQYF. The CDR3 coding sequence is TGTGCCACCAGCAGTAAGACTATCTCCTACGAGCAGTACTTC. The J gene is TRBJ2-7, the V gene TRBV15, with D perhaps TRBD2 (5 bases). Germline V CDR1 and CDR2: LNHNV, YYDKDF (reference sequence). Trimming pared 3 bases from V and 0 bases from J, leaving 9 bases between. CDR3 size: 14 residues.